This T cell receptor beta chain derives from a study of shared clonotypes between healthy human individuals. Everyone who donated was a Caucasian adult who lived in Nashville, Tennessee. From germline, CDR1 is SGHRS and CDR2 YFSETQ. This CDR3 is built from 15 residues. The trim removed 1 base at V and 5 bases at J, leaving 6 bases unmatched. The protocol was immunoSEQ multiplex PCR, while the TCRdb copy is restricted to in-frame clones and leaves out a portion. The sample has hundreds of thousands of clones; approximately 71% are singletons. This clonotype originated in a woman between 40 and 55 years old in good health. Some clones in this sample may be carry-over from other donors' samples. The sample was PBMCs. The rearrangement joins TRBV5-1 to TRBJ2-7; 10 nucleotides agree with TRBD2. CDR3 coding DNA: TGCGCCAGCAGCTTGTCAGCGGGAGGGCCCCACGAGCAGTACTTC. As protein: CASSLSAGGPHEQYF.